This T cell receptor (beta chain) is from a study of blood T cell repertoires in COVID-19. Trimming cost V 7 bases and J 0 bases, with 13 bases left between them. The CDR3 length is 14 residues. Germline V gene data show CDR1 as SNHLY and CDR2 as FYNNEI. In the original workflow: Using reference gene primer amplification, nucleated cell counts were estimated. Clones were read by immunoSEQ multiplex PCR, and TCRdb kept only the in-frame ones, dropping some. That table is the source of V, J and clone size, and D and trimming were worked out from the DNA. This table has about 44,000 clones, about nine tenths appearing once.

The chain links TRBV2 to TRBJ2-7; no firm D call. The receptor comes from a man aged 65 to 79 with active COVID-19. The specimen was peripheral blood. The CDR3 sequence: CASNENILSYEQYF. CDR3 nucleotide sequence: TGTGCCAGCAACGAAAACATTCTCTCCTACGAGCAGTACTTC. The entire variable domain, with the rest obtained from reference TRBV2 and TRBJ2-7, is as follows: EPEVTQTPSHQVTQMGQEVILRCVPISNHLYFYWYRQILGQKVEFLVSFYNNEISEKSEIFDDQFSVERPDGSNFTLKIRSTKLEDSAMYFCASNENILSYEQYFGPGTRLTVT.